This is a list of T cell receptor beta chains from one sample in a study of blood T cell repertoires in COVID-19. Repertoires were generated with immunoSEQ multiplex PCR, while TCRdb's copy carries only in-frame clones and drops some. In the table there are some 210,000 clones, roughly 90% of which are singletons. Sequenced: peripheral blood. The receptor set was obtained from a man aged 55 to 70 who had recovered from COVID-19. Both conserved end residues are part of each CDR3. The D gene is left open where the match is weak. A row's size may be missing; if present it is once, few, many or a size class.

>.|TRBV12-5|TRBJ2-7|.
TGTGCTAGTGGAACGAGGCCTTACGAGCAGTACTTC
CASGTRPYEQYF
>.|TRBV15|TRBJ1-1|.
TGTGCCACCAGCAGGGCGGACACTGAAGCTTTCTTT
CATSRADTEAFF
>TRBD1|TRBV7-9|TRBJ1-1|.
TGTGCCAGCAACGCGGGACAGTCTAACACTGAAGCTTTCTTT
CASNAGQSNTEAFF
>TRBD1|TRBV19|TRBJ1-6|.
TGTGCCAGTAGTATAGAGACAGGGACAGACTCACCCCTCCACTTT
CASSIETGTDSPLHF
>.|TRBV30|TRBJ1-1|.
TGTGCCTCCTCTACTACTCGGGGTGGTGAAGCTTTCTTT
CASSTTRGGEAFF
>.|TRBV18|TRBJ1-5|.
TGTGCCAGCTCACCGGTGAGTAGCAATCAGCCCCAGCATTTT
CASSPVSSNQPQHF
>TRBD1|TRBV5-6|TRBJ1-1|.
TGTGCCAGCAGCTTCGGGACAGGAGGGGTAAACACTGAAGCTTTCTTT
CASSFGTGGVNTEAFF
>TRBD1|TRBV18|TRBJ1-3|.
TGTGCCAGCTCACCCACAGGGGAAACTGGAAACACCATATATTTT
CASSPTGETGNTIYF
>TRBD1|TRBV7-8|TRBJ1-6|.
TGTGCCAGCAGCTTAGCGGGACAGGTTTATAATTCACCCCTCCACTTT
CASSLAGQVYNSPLHF
>TRBD2|TRBV5-4|TRBJ2-5|.
TGTGCCAGCAGCTTGGTAGCGGGAGAAGAGACCCAGTACTTC
CASSLVAGEETQYF
>TRBD2|TRBV27|TRBJ2-7|.
TGTGCCAGCAGTTTCCTTAGCGGGAGCTCCTACGAGCAGTACTTC
CASSFLSGSSYEQYF
>.|TRBV28|TRBJ1-2|.
TGTGCCAGCAGACCACTGCTACTTTCAGGACAAACCTATGGCTACACCTTC
CASRPLLLSGQTYGYTF
>.|TRBV6-5|TRBJ2-7|.
TGTGCCAGCAGTTACTCGAGGGGGTACGAGCAGTACTTC
CASSYSRGYEQYF
>TRBD1|TRBV2|TRBJ2-7|.
TGTGCCAGCAGTGAGAGACAGGGAACTGTCTACGAGCAGTACTTC
CASSERQGTVYEQYF
>.|TRBV6-2/TRBV6-3|TRBJ1-5|.
TGTGCCAGCAGTTACTTTAGTGGGAGTCAGCCCCAGCATTTT
CASSYFSGSQPQHF
>TRBD2|TRBV5-4|TRBJ2-1|.
TGTGCCAGCAGCCCCCCCAGGCTAGCGGGAGGAAATGAGCAGTTCTTC
CASSPPRLAGGNEQFF
>.|TRBV29-1|TRBJ1-2|.
TGCAGCGTCCCCAGGAGGGTAGGTCCCTATGGCTACACCTTC
CSVPRRVGPYGYTF
>.|TRBV30|TRBJ2-2|.
TGTGCCTGGAGTGTCATCAGGACAGCGAACACCGGGGAGCTGTTTTTT
CAWSVIRTANTGELFF
>TRBD1|TRBV10-3|TRBJ2-3|few
TGTGCCATCAGTTCCGGGACAGGCAGCACAGATACGCAGTATTTT
CAISSGTGSTDTQYF
>.|TRBV7-6|TRBJ1-1|.
TGTGCCAGCAGCTTGGGGGGTGAAGCTTTCTTT
CASSLGGEAFF
>TRBD1|TRBV7-2|TRBJ2-3|.
TGTGCCAGCAGCTTAGATTCTTTCGGACAGGGGTACGTCGGTACGCAGTATTTT
CASSLDSFGQGYVGTQYF
>.|TRBV6-5|TRBJ2-1|.
TGTGCCAGCAGCCTCCCGCGGGAGCAGTTCTTC
CASSLPREQFF
>TRBD1|TRBV7-9|TRBJ1-4|.
TGTGCCAGCAGCTACGGACAGGTCGGAGGGGAAAAACTGTTTTTT
CASSYGQVGGEKLFF
>.|TRBV7-2|TRBJ1-3|.
TGTGCCAGCAGCCCCTTGGACGGGAGCTCTGGAAACACCATATATTTT
CASSPLDGSSGNTIYF
>TRBD2|TRBV6-2/TRBV6-3|TRBJ2-5|.
TGTGCCAGCATCCCGGGCGGGAGAGAGACCCAGTACTTC
CASIPGGRETQYF
>TRBD2|TRBV11-3|TRBJ2-3|.
TGTGCCAGCAGCTCCGAAGGGACTAGCGGGGGGCCCGTCACAGATACGCAGTATTTT
CASSSEGTSGGPVTDTQYF
>TRBD2|TRBV7-9|TRBJ2-3|.
TGTGCCAGCAGCCTATCGACTAGCGGTAGCACAGATACGCAGTATTTT
CASSLSTSGSTDTQYF
>.|TRBV7-2|TRBJ1-5|once
TGTGCCAGCATGCCCGGGGTTGGGAATCAGCCCCAGCATTTT
CASMPGVGNQPQHF
>.|TRBV7-2|TRBJ2-7|.
TGTGCCAGCAGCTTTAGAGGCGCAGACGAGCAGTACTTC
CASSFRGADEQYF
>TRBD1|TRBV7-6|TRBJ1-5|.
TGTGCCAGCAGCTTAGAACAGGGGAGAAATCAGCCCCAGCATTTT
CASSLEQGRNQPQHF
>TRBD1|TRBV27|TRBJ1-1|once
TGTGCCAGCAGTCCTAGGGACAGAAACACTGAAGCTTTCTTT
CASSPRDRNTEAFF
>.|TRBV28|TRBJ1-3|.
TGTGCCAGCAGCCCCGGGGGCTCTGGAAACACCATATATTTT
CASSPGGSGNTIYF